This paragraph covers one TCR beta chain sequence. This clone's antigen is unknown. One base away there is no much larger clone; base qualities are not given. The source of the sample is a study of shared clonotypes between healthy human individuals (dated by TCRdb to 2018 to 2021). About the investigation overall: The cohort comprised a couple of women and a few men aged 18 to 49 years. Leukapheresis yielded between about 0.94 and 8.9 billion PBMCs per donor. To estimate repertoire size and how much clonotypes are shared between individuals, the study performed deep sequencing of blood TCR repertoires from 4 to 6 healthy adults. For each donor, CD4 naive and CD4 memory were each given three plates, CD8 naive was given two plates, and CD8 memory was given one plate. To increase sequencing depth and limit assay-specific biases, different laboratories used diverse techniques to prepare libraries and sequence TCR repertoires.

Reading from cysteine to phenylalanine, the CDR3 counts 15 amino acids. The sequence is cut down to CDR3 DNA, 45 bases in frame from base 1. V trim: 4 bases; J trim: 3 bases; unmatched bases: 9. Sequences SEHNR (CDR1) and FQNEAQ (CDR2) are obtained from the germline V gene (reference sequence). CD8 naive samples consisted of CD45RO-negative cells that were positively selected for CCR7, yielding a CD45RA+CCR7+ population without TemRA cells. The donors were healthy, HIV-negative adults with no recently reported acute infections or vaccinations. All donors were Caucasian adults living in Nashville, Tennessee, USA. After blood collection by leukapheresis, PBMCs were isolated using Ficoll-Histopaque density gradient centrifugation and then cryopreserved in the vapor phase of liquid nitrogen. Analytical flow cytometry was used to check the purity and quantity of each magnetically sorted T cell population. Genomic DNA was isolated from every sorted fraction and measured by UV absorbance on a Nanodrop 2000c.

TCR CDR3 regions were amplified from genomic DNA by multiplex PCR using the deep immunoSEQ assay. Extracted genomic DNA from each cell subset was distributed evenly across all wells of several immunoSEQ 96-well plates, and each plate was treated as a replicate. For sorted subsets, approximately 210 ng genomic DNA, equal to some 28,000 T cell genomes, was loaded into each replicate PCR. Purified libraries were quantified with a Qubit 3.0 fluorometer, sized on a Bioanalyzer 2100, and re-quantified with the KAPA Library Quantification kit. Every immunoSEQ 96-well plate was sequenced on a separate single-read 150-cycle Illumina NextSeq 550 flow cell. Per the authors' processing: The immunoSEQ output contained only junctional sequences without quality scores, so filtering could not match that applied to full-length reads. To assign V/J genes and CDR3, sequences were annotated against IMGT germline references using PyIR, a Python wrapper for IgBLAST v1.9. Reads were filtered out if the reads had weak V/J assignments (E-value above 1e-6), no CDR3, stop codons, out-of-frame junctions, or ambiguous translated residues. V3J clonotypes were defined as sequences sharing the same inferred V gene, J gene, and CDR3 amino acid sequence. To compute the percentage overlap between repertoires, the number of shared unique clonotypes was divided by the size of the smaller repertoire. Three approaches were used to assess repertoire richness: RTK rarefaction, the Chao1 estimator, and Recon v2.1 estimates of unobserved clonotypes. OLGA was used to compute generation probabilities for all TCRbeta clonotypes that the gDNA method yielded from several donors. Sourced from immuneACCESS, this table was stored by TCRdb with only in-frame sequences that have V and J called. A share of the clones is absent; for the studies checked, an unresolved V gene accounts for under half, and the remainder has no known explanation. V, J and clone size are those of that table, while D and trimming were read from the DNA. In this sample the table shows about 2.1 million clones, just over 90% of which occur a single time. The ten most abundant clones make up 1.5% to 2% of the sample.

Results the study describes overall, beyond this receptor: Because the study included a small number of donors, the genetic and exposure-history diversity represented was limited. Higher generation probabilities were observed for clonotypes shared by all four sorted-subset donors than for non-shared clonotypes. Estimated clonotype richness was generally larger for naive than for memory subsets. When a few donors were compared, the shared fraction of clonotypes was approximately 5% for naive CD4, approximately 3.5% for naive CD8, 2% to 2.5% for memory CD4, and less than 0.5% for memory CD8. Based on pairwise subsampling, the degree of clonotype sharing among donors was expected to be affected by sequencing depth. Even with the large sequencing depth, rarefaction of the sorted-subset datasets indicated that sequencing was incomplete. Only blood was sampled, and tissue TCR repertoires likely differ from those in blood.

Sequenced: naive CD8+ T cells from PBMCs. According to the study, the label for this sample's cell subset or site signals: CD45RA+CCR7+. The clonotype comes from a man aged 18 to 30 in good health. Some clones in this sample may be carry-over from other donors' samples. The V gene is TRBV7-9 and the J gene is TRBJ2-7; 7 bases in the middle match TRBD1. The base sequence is TGTGCCAGCAGCTCGACAGGGTTCTTTTTCTACGAGCAGTACTTC. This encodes CASSSTGFFFYEQYF. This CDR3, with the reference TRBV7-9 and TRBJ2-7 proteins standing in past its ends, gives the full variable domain DTGVSQNPRHKITKRGQNVTFRCDPISEHNRLYWYRQTLGQGPEFLTYFQNEAQLEKSRLLSDRFSAERPKGSFSTLEIQRTEQGDSAMYLCASSSTGFFFYEQYFGPGTRLTVT.